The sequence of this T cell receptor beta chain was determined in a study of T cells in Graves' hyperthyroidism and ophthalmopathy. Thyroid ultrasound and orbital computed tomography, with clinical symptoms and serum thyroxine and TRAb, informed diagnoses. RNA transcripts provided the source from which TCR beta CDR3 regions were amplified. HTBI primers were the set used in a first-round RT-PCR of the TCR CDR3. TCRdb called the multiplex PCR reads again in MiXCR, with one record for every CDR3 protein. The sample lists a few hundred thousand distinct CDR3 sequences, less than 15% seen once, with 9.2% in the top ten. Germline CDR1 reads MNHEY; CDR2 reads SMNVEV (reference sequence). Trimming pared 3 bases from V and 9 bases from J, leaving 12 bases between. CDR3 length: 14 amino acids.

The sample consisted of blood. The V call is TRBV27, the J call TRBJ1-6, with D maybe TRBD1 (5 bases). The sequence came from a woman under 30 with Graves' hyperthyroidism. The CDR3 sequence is CASSFKGFSSPLHF. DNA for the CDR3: TGTGCCAGCAGTTTTAAGGGGTTCAGTTCACCCCTCCACTTT.